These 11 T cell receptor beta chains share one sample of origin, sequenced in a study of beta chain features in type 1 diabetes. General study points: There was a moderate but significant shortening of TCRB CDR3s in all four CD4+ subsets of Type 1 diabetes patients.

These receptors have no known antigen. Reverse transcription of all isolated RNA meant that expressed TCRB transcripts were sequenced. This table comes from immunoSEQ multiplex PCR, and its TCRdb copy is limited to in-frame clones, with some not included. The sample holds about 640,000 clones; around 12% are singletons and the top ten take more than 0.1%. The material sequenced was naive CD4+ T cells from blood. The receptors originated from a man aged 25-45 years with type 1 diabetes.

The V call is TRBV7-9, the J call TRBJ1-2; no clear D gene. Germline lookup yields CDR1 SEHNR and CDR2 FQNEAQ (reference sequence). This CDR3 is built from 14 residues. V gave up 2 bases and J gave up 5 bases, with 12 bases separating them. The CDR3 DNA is TGTGCCAGCAGCTTAAGGACGGACTCGTATGGCTACACCTTC. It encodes CASSLRTDSYGYTF.

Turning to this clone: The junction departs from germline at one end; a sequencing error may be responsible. DNA for the CDR3: TGTGCCAGCAGTCCACTGAAAGGACAGTTTATTTCCTCCGAGCAGTACTTC. This translates into CASSPLKGQFISSEQYF. The V call is TRBV27, the J call TRBJ2-7; perhaps TRBD1 as D (6 bases). This CDR3 is 17 amino acids long. The V gene's germline CDR1 is MNHEY and CDR2 SMNVEV (reference sequence).

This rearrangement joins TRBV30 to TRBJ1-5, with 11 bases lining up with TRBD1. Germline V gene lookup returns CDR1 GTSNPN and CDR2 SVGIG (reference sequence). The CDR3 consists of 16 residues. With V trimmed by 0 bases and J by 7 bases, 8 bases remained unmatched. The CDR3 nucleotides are TGTGCCTGGAGTGTCCCCGGGACAGGGGGTCGACAGCCCCAGCATTTT. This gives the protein CAWSVPGTGGRQPQHF. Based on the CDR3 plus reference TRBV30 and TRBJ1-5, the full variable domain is SQTIHQWPATLVQPVGSPLSLECTVEGTSNPNLYWYRQAAGRGLQLLFYSVGIGQISSEVPQNLSASRPQDRQFILSSKKLLLSDSGFYLCAWSVPGTGGRQPQHFGDGTRLSIL.

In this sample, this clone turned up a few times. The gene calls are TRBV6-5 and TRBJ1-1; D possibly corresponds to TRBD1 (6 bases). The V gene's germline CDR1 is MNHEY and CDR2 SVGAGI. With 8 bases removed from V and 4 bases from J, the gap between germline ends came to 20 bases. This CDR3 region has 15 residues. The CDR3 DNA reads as TGTGCCAGCCGCATCCACAGGGATGTAAGCACTGAAGCTTTCTTT. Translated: CASRIHRDVSTEAFF.

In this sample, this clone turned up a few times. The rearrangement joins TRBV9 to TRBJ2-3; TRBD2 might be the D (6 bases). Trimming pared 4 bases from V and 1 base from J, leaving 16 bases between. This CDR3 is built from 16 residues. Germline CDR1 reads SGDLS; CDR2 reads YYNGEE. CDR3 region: CASSQTGLLRTDTQYF. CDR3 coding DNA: TGTGCCAGCAGCCAGACGGGACTTCTGCGCACAGATACGCAGTATTTT.

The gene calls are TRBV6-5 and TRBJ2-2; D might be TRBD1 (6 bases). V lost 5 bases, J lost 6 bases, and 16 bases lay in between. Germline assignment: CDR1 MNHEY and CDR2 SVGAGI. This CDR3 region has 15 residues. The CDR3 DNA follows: TGTGCCAGCAGTACGCGAACTACAGGGTCCGGGGAGCTGTTTTTT. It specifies CASSTRTTGSGELFF.

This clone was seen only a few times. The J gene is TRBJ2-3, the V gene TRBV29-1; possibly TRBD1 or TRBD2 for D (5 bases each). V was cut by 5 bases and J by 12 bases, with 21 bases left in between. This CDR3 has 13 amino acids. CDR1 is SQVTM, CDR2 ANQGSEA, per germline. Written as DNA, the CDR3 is TGCAGCGTTCTTGAGGGTGGGGCCGACGCACAGTATTTT. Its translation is CSVLEGGADAQYF.

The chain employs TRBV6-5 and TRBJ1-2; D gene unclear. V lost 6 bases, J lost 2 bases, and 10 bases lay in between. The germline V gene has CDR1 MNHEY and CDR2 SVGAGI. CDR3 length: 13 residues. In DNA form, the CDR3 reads TGTGCCAGCAGGACGGCGCTCAACTATGGCTACACCTTC. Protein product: CASRTALNYGYTF.

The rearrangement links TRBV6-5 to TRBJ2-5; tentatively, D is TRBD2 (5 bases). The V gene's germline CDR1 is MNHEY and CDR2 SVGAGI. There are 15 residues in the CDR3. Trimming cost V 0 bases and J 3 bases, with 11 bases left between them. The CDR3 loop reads CASSYSTFGEETQYF. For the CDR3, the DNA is TGTGCCAGCAGTTACTCGACATTCGGGGAAGAGACCCAGTACTTC.

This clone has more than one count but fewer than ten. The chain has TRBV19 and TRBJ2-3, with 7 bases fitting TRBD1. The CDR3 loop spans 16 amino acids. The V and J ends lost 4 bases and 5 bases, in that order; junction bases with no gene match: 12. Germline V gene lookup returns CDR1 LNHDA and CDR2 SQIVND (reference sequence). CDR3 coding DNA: TGTGCCAGTAGTACGCAGACAGGGACCGATGGAGATACGCAGTATTTT. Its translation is CASSTQTGTDGDTQYF. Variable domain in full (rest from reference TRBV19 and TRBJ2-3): DGGITQSPKYLFRKEGQNVTLSCEQNLNHDAMYWYRQDPGQGLRLIYYSQIVNDFQKGDIAEGYSVSREKKESFPLTVTSAQKNPTAFYLCASSTQTGTDGDTQYFGPGTRLTVL.

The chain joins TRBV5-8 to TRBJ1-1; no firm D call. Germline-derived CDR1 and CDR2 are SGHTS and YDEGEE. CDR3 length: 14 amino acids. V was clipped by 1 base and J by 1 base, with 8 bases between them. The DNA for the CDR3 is TGTGCCAGCAGCTTGACTCCAGGGAACACTGAAGCTTTCTTT. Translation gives CASSLTPGNTEAFF. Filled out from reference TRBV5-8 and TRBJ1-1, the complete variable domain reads EAGVTQSPTHLIKTRGQQATLRCSPISGHTSVYWYQQALGLGLQFLLWYDEGEERNRGNFPPRFSGRQFPNYSSELNVNALELEDSALYLCASSLTPGNTEAFFGQGTRLTVV.